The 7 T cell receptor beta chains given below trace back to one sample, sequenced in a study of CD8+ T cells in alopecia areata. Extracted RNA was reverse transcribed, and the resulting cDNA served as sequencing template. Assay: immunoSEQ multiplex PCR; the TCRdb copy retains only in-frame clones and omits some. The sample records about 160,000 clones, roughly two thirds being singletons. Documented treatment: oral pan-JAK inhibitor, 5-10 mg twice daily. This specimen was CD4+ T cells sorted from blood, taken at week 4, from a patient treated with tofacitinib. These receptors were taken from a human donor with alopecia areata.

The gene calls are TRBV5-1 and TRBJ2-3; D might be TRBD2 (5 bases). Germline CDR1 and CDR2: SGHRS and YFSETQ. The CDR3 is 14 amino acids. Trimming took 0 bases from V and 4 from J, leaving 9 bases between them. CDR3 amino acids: CASSLELVPDTQYF. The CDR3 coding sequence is TGCGCCAGCAGCTTGGAACTAGTCCCAGATACGCAGTATTTT.

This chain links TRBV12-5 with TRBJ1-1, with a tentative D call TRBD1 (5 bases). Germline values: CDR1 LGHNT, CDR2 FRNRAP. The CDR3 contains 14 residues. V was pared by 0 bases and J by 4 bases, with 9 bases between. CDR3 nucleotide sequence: TGTGCTAGTGGTTTGGTCGGAGGGACCACTGAAGCTTTCTTT. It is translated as CASGLVGGTTEAFF.

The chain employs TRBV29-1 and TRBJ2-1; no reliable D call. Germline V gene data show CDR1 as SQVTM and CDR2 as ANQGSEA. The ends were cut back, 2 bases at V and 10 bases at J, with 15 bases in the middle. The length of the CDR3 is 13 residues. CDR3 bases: TGCAGCGTTGAATCCGCCAGGCACGGGGAGCAGTTCTTC. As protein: CSVESARHGEQFF.

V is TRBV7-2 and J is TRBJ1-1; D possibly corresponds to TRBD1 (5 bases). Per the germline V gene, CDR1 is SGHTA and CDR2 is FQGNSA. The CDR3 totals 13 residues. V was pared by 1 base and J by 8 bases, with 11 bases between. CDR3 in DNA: TGTGCCAGCAGCTTAGTAGAGGGGACCGAAGCTTTCTTT. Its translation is CASSLVEGTEAFF.

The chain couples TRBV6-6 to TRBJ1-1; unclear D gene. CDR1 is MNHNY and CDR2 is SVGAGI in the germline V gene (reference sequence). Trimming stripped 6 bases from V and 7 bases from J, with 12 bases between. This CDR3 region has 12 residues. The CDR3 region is CASRPRDLEAFF. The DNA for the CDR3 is TGTGCCAGCAGGCCCCGGGATCTTGAAGCTTTCTTT.

The CDR3 protein is CASSPPGTDTQYF. CDR3 DNA: TGTGCCAGCAGCCCGCCGGGCACAGATACGCAGTATTTT. The chain employs TRBV11-1 and TRBJ2-3; D gene unclear. Trimming removed 5 bases at V and 1 base at J, with 7 bases between. The CDR3 has 13 amino acids. CDR1 is SGHAT and CDR2 is FQDESV in the germline V gene (reference sequence).

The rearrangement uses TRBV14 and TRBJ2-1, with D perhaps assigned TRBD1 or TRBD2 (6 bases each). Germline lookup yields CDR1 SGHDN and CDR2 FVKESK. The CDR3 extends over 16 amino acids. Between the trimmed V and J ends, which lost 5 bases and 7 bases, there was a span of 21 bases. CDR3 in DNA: TGTGCCAGCAGCACCCGAGGGGGGCCGGGTCTAAATGAGCAGTTCTTC. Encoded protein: CASSTRGGPGLNEQFF.